These 18 T cell receptor beta chains share one sample of origin, sequenced in a study of identical twins. TCRdb re-analysed the 5' RACE reads in MiXCR, keeping a single row per CDR3 protein. The sample lists 1.5 million to 2 million distinct CDR3 sequences, about 32% occurring once. Sequenced material: cord blood. These receptor sequences come from a newborn girl in good health.

On this clonotype itself: Relative to the germline gene, one junction end is altered; a read error may explain this. The chain carries TRBV6-1 and TRBJ1-2; 8 positions agree with TRBD1. The CDR3 is 14 residues long. CDR1 is MNHNS and CDR2 is SASEGT in the germline V gene. The CDR3 DNA reads as TGTACCAGCAGCGGTCTGGACAGGGTATACGGCTACACCTTC. Translating gives CTSSGLDRVYGYTF.

This clonotype was detected only a few times. CDR3 nucleotide sequence: TGCGCCAGCAGCCGTACCGACGATTCCTACGAGCAGTACTTC. This gives the protein CASSRTDDSYEQYF. The chain couples TRBV5-1 to TRBJ2-7; D ambiguous. Trimming took off 4 bases at V and 1 base at J, with 12 bases between the two ends. Germline lookup yields CDR1 SGHRS and CDR2 YFSETQ. This CDR3 is 14 amino acids long.

Only a few counts were recorded for this clonotype. The chain joins TRBV6-5 to TRBJ1-1; 7 bases align to TRBD1. J lost 5 bases, V lost 6 bases, and 6 bases had no gene match. This CDR3 has 13 amino acids. Per the germline V gene, CDR1 is MNHEY and CDR2 is SVGAGI. The CDR3 DNA follows: TGTGCCAGCAGGTCGACAGGGCGGACTGAAGCTTTCTTT. It encodes CASRSTGRTEAFF.

This clonotype was seen once. The chain joins TRBV19 to TRBJ2-1; TRBD2 aligns across 16 bases. The CDR3 has 14 amino acids. Germline-derived CDR1 and CDR2 are LNHDA and SQIVND (reference sequence). Trimming cost V 7 bases and J 15 bases; bases outside gene matches: 9. Written as DNA, the CDR3 is TGTGCCAGTAAACCGGGACTAGCGGGGGGGCGTCTGTTCTTC. Protein: CASKPGLAGGRLFF.

This clonotype was observed a handful of times. The chain recombines TRBV20-1 with TRBJ2-1; D is ambiguous. Germline loops: CDR1 DFQATT, CDR2 SNEGSKA (reference sequence). The CDR3 runs 11 residues. With 3 bases removed from V and 10 bases from J, the gap between germline ends came to 10 bases. The CDR3 region is CSASDTGEQFF. DNA of the CDR3: TGCAGTGCTAGCGATACGGGCGAGCAGTTCTTC.

This chain joins TRBV10-3 and TRBJ2-5, with TRBD1 matching 11 bases. Germline V gene sequence: CDR1 ENHRY, CDR2 SYGVKD. There are 14 residues in the CDR3. Trimming cost V 5 bases and J 11 bases; bases outside gene matches: 10. CDR3 amino acids: CAISTDRGRVEQYF. CDR3 DNA: TGTGCCATCAGTACGGACAGGGGGCGTGTTGAGCAGTACTTC.

This clonotype was detected a few times. The rearrangement uses TRBV10-2 and TRBJ2-7, with D perhaps matching TRBD1 or TRBD2 (6 bases each). The ends were cut back, 1 base at V and 2 bases at J, with 24 bases in the middle. From germline, CDR1 is WSHSY and CDR2 SAAADI. CDR3 length equals 19 residues. Here the CDR3 DNA reads TGCGCCAGCAGTGAGTTGGGATCTACGTTCGGGGGCCATCCCTACGAGCAGTACTTC. As protein: CASSELGSTFGGHPYEQYF.

This clonotype was seen a few times. The gene calls are TRBV3-1 and TRBJ2-1; the D gene is possibly TRBD2 (6 bases). V dropped 6 bases and J dropped 7 bases, with 16 bases sitting between them. Germline V CDR1 and CDR2: LGHDT, YNNKEL (reference sequence). The CDR3 totals 14 residues. CDR3 in DNA: TGTGCCAGCAGTGAACTAGCATTCGGAAATGAGCAGTTCTTC. Amino acid sequence: CASSELAFGNEQFF.

This clonotype turned up a few times. V and J are TRBV7-9 and TRBJ1-2; D is ambiguous. The V end was cut by 3 bases, the J end by 8 bases, with 10 bases between. CDR1 is SEHNR and CDR2 is FQNEAQ in the germline V gene (reference sequence). The CDR3 runs to 12 residues. CDR3 sequence reads: CASSFGTKGYTF. In DNA, the CDR3 is TGTGCCAGCAGCTTTGGCACCAAGGGCTACACCTTC.

In its sample, this clonotype was seen a few times. As DNA, the CDR3 is TGCAGTGCTGAGGACAGGTCCACTGAAGCTTTCTTT. Translation gives CSAEDRSTEAFF. The chain couples TRBV20-1 to TRBJ1-1, with 7 bases matching TRBD1. CDR1 DFQATT and CDR2 SNEGSKA come from the germline V gene (reference sequence). With 5 bases clipped from V and 4 bases from J, the junction kept 4 bases outside the gene matches. The CDR3 runs 12 residues.

This clonotype was detected many times. This chain links TRBV6-6 with TRBJ1-2; 9 bases fit TRBD1. After removal of 6 bases from V and 6 bases from J, the junction contained 8 bases not matched to a gene. There are 14 residues in the CDR3. CDR1 is MNHNY, CDR2 SVGAGI, per germline (reference sequence). Here the CDR3 reads CASSPRDRVDGYTF. In DNA, the CDR3 is TGTGCCAGCAGCCCCCGGGACAGGGTCGATGGCTACACCTTC.

This clonotype was counted between two and nine times. The V and J genes are TRBV2 and TRBJ1-1, with 9 positions matching TRBD1. CDR1 is SNHLY and CDR2 is FYNNEI in the germline V gene. After removal of 4 bases from V and 0 bases from J, the junction contained 0 bases not matched to a gene. The CDR3 runs 14 residues. This chain's CDR3 is CASSGQGVNTEAFF. The CDR3 nucleotides are TGTGCCAGCAGTGGACAGGGGGTGAACACTGAAGCTTTCTTT.

This clonotype was detected a few times. This rearrangement joins TRBV9 to TRBJ1-5; no clear D. The CDR3 has 14 residues. Germline V CDR1 and CDR2: SGDLS, YYNGEE. V dropped 0 bases and J dropped 5 bases, with 9 bases sitting between them. CDR3 DNA sequence: TGTGCCAGCAGCGTAGACAGCGTTTATCAGCCCCAGCATTTT. Amino acids: CASSVDSVYQPQHF.

The chain carries TRBV6-6 and TRBJ2-3; possible D gene TRBD2, 5 bases. Trimming stripped 6 bases from V and 1 base from J, with 17 bases between. Germline V CDR1 and CDR2: MNHNY, SVGAGI (reference sequence). CDR3 length: 16 residues. The chain's CDR3 is CASSNFRDLGTDTQYF. The CDR3 nucleotides are TGTGCCAGCAGCAACTTCCGGGATTTGGGCACAGATACGCAGTATTTT.

The chain is built from TRBV11-2 and TRBJ2-3, with TRBD2 matching over 7 bases. The germline CDR1 and CDR2 sequences are SGHAT and FQNNGV. This CDR3 has 15 amino acids. V was clipped by 4 bases and J by 4 bases; unmatched bases: 8. In DNA, the CDR3 is TGTGCCAGCAGCTCGTACGGGAGGAGGGCAGATACGCAGTATTTT. Translation: CASSSYGRRADTQYF.

The V and J genes are TRBV27 and TRBJ2-1; TRBD2 matches at 9 bases. The CDR3 sequence is 16 residues long. The V segment lost 7 bases and the J segment 0 bases; nucleotides outside the gene matches: 7. CDR1 MNHEY and CDR2 SMNVEV come from the germline V gene (reference sequence). The CDR3 nucleotides read TGTGCCAGCACCCCACTAGCGGGTGGCTCCTACAATGAGCAGTTCTTC. The encoded protein is CASTPLAGGSYNEQFF.

The chain carries TRBV5-1 and TRBJ1-6; possible D gene TRBD1, 5 bases. Germline V CDR1 and CDR2: SGHRS, YFSETQ. The CDR3 is made up of 15 amino acids. Deletions cut 0 bases from V and 7 bases from J, with 11 bases between. CDR3 sequence (DNA): TGCGCCAGCAGCTTGGAGCTCAGGGACAATTCACCCCTCCACTTT. Its protein is CASSLELRDNSPLHF.

The chain recombines TRBV5-5 with TRBJ1-1; weak D call: TRBD1 (6 bases). CDR1 SGHKS and CDR2 YYEKEE come from the germline V gene (reference sequence). V lost 3 bases, J lost 1 base, and 10 bases lay in between. CDR3 length: 14 amino acids. The CDR3 sequence is CASSWEGGNTEAFF. The CDR3 nucleotides read TGTGCCAGCAGCTGGGAAGGGGGGAACACTGAAGCTTTCTTT.